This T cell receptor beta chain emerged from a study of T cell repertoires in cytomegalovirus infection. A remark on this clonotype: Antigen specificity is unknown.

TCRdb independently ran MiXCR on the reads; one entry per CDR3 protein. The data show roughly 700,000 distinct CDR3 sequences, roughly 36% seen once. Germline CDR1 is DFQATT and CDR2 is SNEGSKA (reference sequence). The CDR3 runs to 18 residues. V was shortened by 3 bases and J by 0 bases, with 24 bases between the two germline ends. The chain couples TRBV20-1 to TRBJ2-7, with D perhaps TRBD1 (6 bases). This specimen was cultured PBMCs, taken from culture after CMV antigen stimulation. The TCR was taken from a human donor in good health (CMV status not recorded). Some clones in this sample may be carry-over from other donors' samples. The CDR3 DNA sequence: TGCAGTGCTAGGGCTTGGACGTCAGGGGAATTAAGCTCCTACGAGCAGTACTTC. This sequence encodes CSARAWTSGELSSYEQYF.